The rows below give T cell receptor beta chains drawn from one sample of a study of blood T cell repertoires in COVID-19. Sequencing used immunoSEQ multiplex PCR; TCRdb keeps in-frame clones, though not all of them. The top ten clones hold about 3.4% of a sample with around 94,000 clones, approximately 80% of them seen once. Material: peripheral blood. The source of these receptors is a man aged 45-65 years with acute or convalescent COVID-19. CDR3s include the opening cysteine and the closing phenylalanine or tryptophan. A D gene is named only where the DNA matches it firmly. Only part of the rows carry a size: once, few, many, or a class if the clone is expanded.

clone_size,v_call,d_call,j_call,cdr3_nt,cdr3_aa
few,TRBV6-5,TRBD1,TRBJ1-5,TGTGCCAGCAGGGGGGGGGACAGGAATCAGCCCCAGCATTTT,CASRGGDRNQPQHF
-,TRBV10-1,TRBD1,TRBJ1-2,TGCGCCAGCAGACAGGGGGTTGGCTACACCTTC,CASRQGVGYTF
-,TRBV7-2,-,TRBJ2-1,TGTGCCAGCAGCCCCACGAGCTATGAGCAGTTCTTC,CASSPTSYEQFF
few,TRBV3-1/TRBV3-2,-,TRBJ1-6,TGTGCCAGCAGCCGCGCACAGGGACGTTCACCCCTCCACTTT,CASSRAQGRSPLHF
-,TRBV18,-,TRBJ1-3,TGTGCCAGCTCTCAGGGGCTGGGTGGAAACACCATATATTTT,CASSQGLGGNTIYF
-,TRBV28,-,TRBJ1-1,TGTGCCAGCAGTTTCCGCACAGAAGCTTTCTTT,CASSFRTEAFF
-,TRBV7-9,-,TRBJ2-6,TGTGCCAGCAGCTCAGGGCAGGGGAGCTCTGGGGCCAACGTCCTGACTTTC,CASSSGQGSSGANVLTF
-,TRBV2,TRBD2,TRBJ2-5,TGTGCCAGCAGTGGGGGACTAGCGGGAGGGCTACGAGAGACCCAGTACTTC,CASSGGLAGGLRETQYF
-,TRBV5-3,TRBD1,TRBJ2-3,TGTGCCAGAAGCTTGGACGGACAGGCCTTGGATACGCAGTATTTT,CARSLDGQALDTQYF
-,TRBV7-2,TRBD2,TRBJ2-1,TGTGCCAGCAGCTGGGGACTAGCGGGAGTCAATGAGCAGTTCTTC,CASSWGLAGVNEQFF
few,TRBV11-3,TRBD2,TRBJ2-3,TGTGCCAGCAGCCCGGGGGGTATCACAGATACGCAGTATTTT,CASSPGGITDTQYF
-,TRBV6-5,-,TRBJ2-7,TGTGCCAGCAGTTACCAGTTAGCGGATACCTACGAGCAGTACTTC,CASSYQLADTYEQYF
once,TRBV7-2,-,TRBJ2-3,TGTGCCAGCAGCTTAGTGAGGTCCACAGATACGCAGTATTTT,CASSLVRSTDTQYF
few,TRBV19,TRBD1,TRBJ2-1,TGTGCCAGTAGTAGGGACAGAACCTACAATGAGCAGTTCTTC,CASSRDRTYNEQFF
once,TRBV6-1,TRBD2,TRBJ2-1,TGTGCCACCTTCCCCAGCGGGGGGCAAAACAATGAGCAGTTCTTC,CATFPSGGQNNEQFF
-,TRBV6-5,-,TRBJ1-6,TGTGCCAGCAGTCTAGGACAGCCTGGCAATTCACCCCTCCACTTT,CASSLGQPGNSPLHF
-,TRBV5-4,-,TRBJ1-4,TGTGCCAGCAGCTTGTCTGGGGCGGGGATTGGGGAAAAACTGTTTTTT,CASSLSGAGIGEKLFF
-,TRBV19,TRBD1,TRBJ1-2,TGTGCCAGTAGTATCGGGGACAGGGCTGTTGGCTACACCTTC,CASSIGDRAVGYTF
-,TRBV6-5,TRBD2,TRBJ2-7,TGTGCCAGCAGCCGGGGGGGAGACTACGAGCAGTACTTC,CASSRGGDYEQYF
-,TRBV23-1,-,TRBJ2-5,TGCGCCAGCAGGTGGGACACAGGGACCCAGTACTTC,CASRWDTGTQYF
-,TRBV15,-,TRBJ1-1,TGTGCCACCAGCAGAGATGACAGCACTGAAGCTTTCTTT,CATSRDDSTEAFF
-,TRBV2,-,TRBJ2-3,TGTGCCAGCAACTACGGCGGTACGACAGATACGCAGTATTTT,CASNYGGTTDTQYF
-,TRBV2,-,TRBJ2-1,TGTGCCAGCAGTGAGGTTCAGGGATTTGTTGTTGAGCAGTTCTTC,CASSEVQGFVVEQFF
-,TRBV7-2,TRBD1,TRBJ2-1,TGTGCCAGCAGCATACTCTCCGGGACAGGGAATGAGCAGTTCTTC,CASSILSGTGNEQFF
-,TRBV3-1/TRBV3-2,TRBD2,TRBJ2-3,TGTGCCAGCAGCCAAAATGCTGGGGCGGGAGGGGATACGCAGTATTTT,CASSQNAGAGGDTQYF
-,TRBV11-2,-,TRBJ2-7,TGTGCCAGCAGCTTAGATTTGACAGCATCCTACGAGCAGTACTTC,CASSLDLTASYEQYF
-,TRBV5-6,-,TRBJ2-2,TGTGCCAGCAGCAGAACTACGAACACCGGGGAGCTGTTTTTT,CASSRTTNTGELFF
once,TRBV5-5,-,TRBJ2-6,TGTGCCAGCAGCCTAGGCCTCTACTCTGGGGCCAACGTCCTGACTTTC,CASSLGLYSGANVLTF
-,TRBV7-9,-,TRBJ2-7,TGTGCCAGCAGCTTTCTGGCGGGACCCTACGAGCAGTACTTC,CASSFLAGPYEQYF
once,TRBV7-2,-,TRBJ2-7,TGTGCCAGCAGCCCCAGGAGGGGGCCTGGAGAGCAGTACTTC,CASSPRRGPGEQYF
-,TRBV6-5,-,TRBJ1-1,TGTGCCAGCAGCCGCCCAGGCCAATCGAACACTGAAGCTTTCTTT,CASSRPGQSNTEAFF
-,TRBV2,-,TRBJ1-1,TGTGCCAGCAGTGAAGGACCGCGGGGGGCTTTCTTT,CASSEGPRGAFF
-,TRBV6-5,-,TRBJ1-1,TGTGCCAGCAGTTACTTTTCAGGGCGAGAAGCTTTCTTT,CASSYFSGREAFF
-,TRBV28,-,TRBJ2-5,TGTGCCAGCAGTTTCATCCAGTACCAAGAGACCCAGTACTTC,CASSFIQYQETQYF
few,TRBV3-1/TRBV3-2,-,TRBJ1-1,TGTGCCAGCAGCCAAGGTAGGGGGATTATGAACACTGAAGCTTTCTTT,CASSQGRGIMNTEAFF
-,TRBV10-1,-,TRBJ1-1,TGCGCCATCCGGGACAAATGGGGTACTGAAGCTTTCTTT,CAIRDKWGTEAFF
-,TRBV6-1,-,TRBJ1-3,TGTGCCAGCAGTGAAGCGTACGGTGGGCACTCTGGAAACACCATATATTTT,CASSEAYGGHSGNTIYF
-,TRBV9,TRBD1,TRBJ1-2,TGTGCCAGCAGCACCAGGGGGGAGGTTGAAGATGGCTACACCTTC,CASSTRGEVEDGYTF
-,TRBV5-1,TRBD1,TRBJ1-1,TGCGCCAGCAGCCCCCAACAGGGGGGTAAAGCTTTCTTT,CASSPQQGGKAFF
-,TRBV7-9,-,TRBJ1-2,TGTGCCAGCAGCTTAGGTCCAGGGGACTATGGCTACACCTTC,CASSLGPGDYGYTF
-,TRBV6-5,-,TRBJ2-7,TGTGCCAGCAGCGCACAGAGAGACTACGAGCAGTACTTC,CASSAQRDYEQYF
-,TRBV7-2,-,TRBJ2-6,TGTGCCAGCAGCCCCCTTCCGGGAAAACTCAGCTCTGGGGCCAACGTCCTGACTTTC,CASSPLPGKLSSGANVLTF
-,TRBV7-2,-,TRBJ2-2,TGTGCCAGCAGCTCATACACCGGGGAGCTGTTTTTT,CASSSYTGELFF
-,TRBV2,-,TRBJ2-5,TGTGCCAGCAGTGAAAATAGTATCGGGGCGGGGCAAGAGACCCAGTACTTC,CASSENSIGAGQETQYF
-,TRBV7-7,TRBD1,TRBJ2-5,TGTGCCAGCAGCTTAGGTCTCCTCGGGACAGGCCAAGAGACCCAGTACTTC,CASSLGLLGTGQETQYF
-,TRBV3-1/TRBV3-2,TRBD2,TRBJ2-1,TGTGCCAGCAGCCCCCCTTCTCTAGCGGGAGGGCGAAATGAGCAGTTCTTC,CASSPPSLAGGRNEQFF
-,TRBV3-1/TRBV3-2,-,TRBJ1-1,TGTGCCAGCAGCCCTCACGGAGGCGGCACTGAAGCTTTCTTT,CASSPHGGGTEAFF
-,TRBV30,-,TRBJ2-3,TGTGCCTGGAGAGCGGAGGGTGATACGCAGTATTTT,CAWRAEGDTQYF
-,TRBV14,-,TRBJ1-6,TGTGCCAGCAGCCAAGGTCTATCAGGTTCACCCCTCCACTTT,CASSQGLSGSPLHF
-,TRBV11-1,-,TRBJ2-2,TGTGCCAGCAGCTCATTTGTGGGGCGTACCGGGGAGCTGTTTTTT,CASSSFVGRTGELFF
-,TRBV15,TRBD1,TRBJ1-2,TGTGCCACCAGCGGAGGACAGGGGGCAGGTCTTGGCATATATGGCTACACCTTC,CATSGGQGAGLGIYGYTF
-,TRBV2,TRBD1,TRBJ2-7,TGTGCCAGCAGCCGGGACAGGGTTAATGCCTACGAGCAGTACTTC,CASSRDRVNAYEQYF
few,TRBV28,TRBD1,TRBJ1-4,TGTGCCAGCAGTTTTGCGGACAGGTATAATGAAAAACTGTTTTTT,CASSFADRYNEKLFF
-,TRBV5-1,TRBD2,TRBJ2-3,TGCGCCAGCAGCCGGAGCTCGGTTCGGGGGGGGCCCGGAGGCACAGATACGCAGTATTTT,CASSRSSVRGGPGGTDTQYF
-,TRBV7-2,TRBD1,TRBJ1-1,TGTGCCAGCAGCCGGACAGGGGGCACTGAAGCTTTCTTT,CASSRTGGTEAFF
-,TRBV6-5,-,TRBJ1-5,TGTGCCAGCAGGAGAACGGGTTTACAGCCCCAGCATTTT,CASRRTGLQPQHF
-,TRBV29-1,TRBD1,TRBJ2-3,TGCAGCGTTGGGGCGGTGACAGGGGCTAGCACAGATACGCAGTATTTT,CSVGAVTGASTDTQYF
few,TRBV5-6,-,TRBJ1-3,TGTGCCAGCAGCCTCTCTGGAAACACCATATATTTT,CASSLSGNTIYF